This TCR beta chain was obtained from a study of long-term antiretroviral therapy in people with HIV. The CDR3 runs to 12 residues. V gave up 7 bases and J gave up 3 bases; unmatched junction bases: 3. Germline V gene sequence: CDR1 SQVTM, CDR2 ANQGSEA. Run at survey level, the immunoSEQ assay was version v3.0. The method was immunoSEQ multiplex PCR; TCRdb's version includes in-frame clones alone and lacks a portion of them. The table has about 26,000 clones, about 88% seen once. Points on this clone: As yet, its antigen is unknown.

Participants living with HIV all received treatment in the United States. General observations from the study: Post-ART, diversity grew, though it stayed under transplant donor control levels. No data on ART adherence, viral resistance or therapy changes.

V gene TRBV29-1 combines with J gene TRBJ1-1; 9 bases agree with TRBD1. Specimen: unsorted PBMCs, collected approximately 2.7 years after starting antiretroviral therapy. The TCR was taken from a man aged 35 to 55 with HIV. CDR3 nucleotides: TGCAGCGCCCGACAGGGGGACACTGAAGCTTTCTTT. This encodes CSARQGDTEAFF.